Listed here are 9 T cell receptor beta chains from one sample, sequenced in a study of OX40 agonist ivuxolimab in advanced cancers. The library was produced with the immunoSEQ multiplex PCR assay. The table was pulled from immuneACCESS by TCRdb, which kept in-frame rearrangements only. Such tables lose some clones; where checked, under half of the loss comes from unresolved V genes, and the rest has no known cause. The sample includes 60,000 to 70,000 clones, with around 83% observed a single time. Of the sample, about 1.6% falls within the top ten clones. The material sequenced was CD4+ or CD8+ T cells sorted from blood, taken in a trial of the OX40 agonist ivuxolimab. The source of these receptors is an adult with an advanced solid tumor such as melanoma, head and neck, liver or kidney cancer.

The V gene is TRBV6-4, the J gene TRBJ1-1; D uncertain. The CDR3 sequence is 13 residues long. V shed 9 bases and J shed 2 bases, with 13 bases lying between them. Germline CDR1 is MRHNA and CDR2 is SNTAGT. The CDR3 reads CASEQRGNTEAFF. The CDR3 DNA reads as TGTGCCAGTGAGCAGCGGGGTAACACTGAAGCTTTCTTT.

In this sample, this clone is medium-sized (0.01 to 0.1%). The chain has TRBV6-1 and TRBJ2-2; D ambiguous. The ends were cut back, 4 bases at V and 1 base at J, with 16 bases in the middle. The CDR3 extends over 17 amino acids. Germline V gene data show CDR1 as MNHNS and CDR2 as SASEGT. DNA of the CDR3: TGTGCCAGCAGTGGGTGGTGGGCACAGCTGAACACCGGGGAGCTGTTTTTT. Amino acids: CASSGWWAQLNTGELFF.

This clone has just a few counts. The rearrangement links TRBV9 to TRBJ1-4; no reliable D call. Germline V CDR1 and CDR2: SGDLS, YYNGEE. Trimming left V 4 bases short and J 8 bases short, with 15 bases between. The length of the CDR3 is 14 residues. CDR3 bases: TGTGCCAGCAGCCCAACGACGGTCATGGAAAAACTGTTTTTT. Its protein product is CASSPTTVMEKLFF.

V is TRBV19 and J is TRBJ1-6; tentatively, D is TRBD1 (6 bases). The germline gives CDR1 LNHDA, CDR2 SQIVND (reference sequence). CDR3 size: 13 residues. V gave up 8 bases and J gave up 7 bases, with 12 bases separating them. CDR3 nucleotide sequence: TGTGCCAGTTCAGGGGCGGTAAATTCACCCCTCCACTTT. Translating gives CASSGAVNSPLHF. Full variable domain (missing parts from reference TRBV19 and TRBJ1-6): DGGITQSPKYLFRKEGQNVTLSCEQNLNHDAMYWYRQDPGQGLRLIYYSQIVNDFQKGDIAEGYSVSREKKESFPLTVTSAQKNPTAFYLCASSGAVNSPLHFGNGTRLTVT.

This chain uses TRBV18 with TRBJ2-4; possible D gene TRBD1, 5 bases. The CDR3 extends over 16 amino acids. Trimming shortened V by 1 base and J by 4 bases, and 14 bases separated the two germline ends. From germline, CDR1 is KGHSH and CDR2 LQKENI. The CDR3: CASSPQRVGQKNIQYF. The CDR3 region has the DNA TGTGCCAGCTCACCACAACGTGTCGGACAAAAAAACATTCAGTACTTC.

The V call is TRBV12-2, the J call TRBJ2-5; the table's D call of TRBD2 was not tested on the DNA. TRBV12-2 is listed as a pseudogene. This CDR3 is 17 amino acids long. CDR3 amino acids: CASRWPASGSLQETQYF. The CDR3 nucleotides are TGTGCAAGTCGCTGGCCAGCTAGCGGGAGCCTCCAAGAGACCCAGTACTTC.

This rearrangement joins TRBV6-5 to TRBJ2-7; perhaps TRBD2 as D (5 bases). Germline V gene data show CDR1 as MNHEY and CDR2 as SVGAGI. The V and J ends lost 6 bases and 1 base respectively, with 13 bases between them. CDR3 size: 14 residues. The CDR3 is CASRKLEQSYEQYF. The CDR3 coding sequence is TGTGCCAGCAGGAAACTAGAGCAGTCCTACGAGCAGTACTTC.

The chain is built from TRBV28 and TRBJ2-1; 7 bases map to TRBD2. Germline CDR1 reads MDHEN; CDR2 reads SYDVKM. The CDR3 sequence is 16 residues long. The V and J ends lost 8 bases and 0 bases, in that order; junction bases with no gene match: 10. CDR3 bases: TGTGCCAGCCAAGGACTAGACAAAGGCTCCTACAATGAGCAGTTCTTC. Translation: CASQGLDKGSYNEQFF.

This sequence joins TRBV28 and TRBJ1-4; 8 nucleotides line up with TRBD1. The CDR3 has 16 residues. V shed 1 base, J shed 7 bases, and the junction held 8 bases outside the gene matches. Germline V gene sequence: CDR1 MDHEN, CDR2 SYDVKM. The CDR3 is CASSLFGRGLGEKLFF. CDR3 coding DNA: TGTGCCAGCAGTTTATTCGGCAGGGGGCTTGGTGAAAAACTGTTTTTT.